These 10 T cell receptor beta chains share one sample of origin, sequenced in a study of blood T cell repertoires in COVID-19. Some clones are missing from TCRdb's copy, which holds only in-frame ones; the method was immunoSEQ multiplex PCR. The sample has a few hundred thousand clones, approximately 85% seen once. The specimen was peripheral blood. Every receptor here comes from a man older than 75 with acute or convalescent COVID-19.

This chain connects TRBV19 to TRBJ2-5, with 7 nucleotides matching TRBD1. There are 14 residues in the CDR3. The trim removed 4 bases at V and 5 bases at J, leaving 7 bases unmatched. Germline V lookup: CDR1 LNHDA, CDR2 SQIVND (reference sequence). CDR3 in amino acids: CASSTSTGWETQYF. For the CDR3, the DNA is TGTGCCAGTAGTACCTCGACAGGGTGGGAGACCCAGTACTTC.

The chain recombines TRBV5-1 with TRBJ1-1; perhaps TRBD1 as D (6 bases). The germline V gene has CDR1 SGHRS and CDR2 YFSETQ. Trimming stripped 3 bases from V and 2 bases from J, with 11 bases between. This CDR3 spans 14 amino acids. DNA for the CDR3: TGCGCCAGCAGCTCTTGGACAGTAAACACTGAAGCTTTCTTT. Encoded protein: CASSSWTVNTEAFF.

This clone has only one observation. The chain has TRBV6-5 and TRBJ2-7; TRBD1 agrees at 9 bases. V lost 10 bases and J lost 4; bases outside the gene matches: 11. The CDR3 spans 14 residues. Germline values: CDR1 MNHEY, CDR2 SVGAGI. CDR3 sequence (DNA): TGTGCCACCCACCCCCCCGACAGGGGGTACGAGCAGTACTTC. Its protein product is CATHPPDRGYEQYF.

The V gene is TRBV7-9, the J gene TRBJ1-1, with 7 bases identical to TRBD1. CDR3 length equals 13 residues. Per the germline V gene, CDR1 is SEHNR and CDR2 is FQNEAQ (reference sequence). V trimming: 6 bases; J trimming: 3 bases; junction bases outside the gene matches: 4. The CDR3 region has the DNA TGTGCCAGCAGTCTTACAGGGGACACTGAAGCTTTCTTT. It encodes CASSLTGDTEAFF.

This chain links TRBV5-1 with TRBJ1-6; 7 bases map to TRBD1. V lost 2 bases to trimming and J lost 5 bases; unmatched junction nucleotides: 10. Germline lookup yields CDR1 SGHRS and CDR2 YFSETQ. This CDR3 is 17 amino acids long. This CDR3 is CASSFGDRNLHNSPLHF. The CDR3 DNA reads as TGCGCCAGCAGCTTTGGGGACAGAAATCTCCATAATTCACCCCTCCACTTT.

The gene calls are TRBV7-3 and TRBJ2-7; 7 bases are shared with TRBD1. With 5 bases clipped from V and 3 bases from J, the junction kept 7 bases outside the gene matches. From germline, CDR1 is SGHTA and CDR2 FQGTGA. The CDR3 totals 14 residues. CDR3 nucleotides: TGTGCCAGCAGCCCGACGACAGGGAACTACGAGCAGTACTTC. Protein: CASSPTTGNYEQYF.

V is TRBV19 and J is TRBJ1-2, with a weak D call TRBD1 (5 bases). Germline values: CDR1 LNHDA, CDR2 SQIVND (reference sequence). The CDR3 runs to 14 residues. V was pared by 7 bases and J by 4 bases, with 16 bases between. CDR3 in amino acids: CASTLGGSPYGYTF. CDR3 nucleotide sequence: TGTGCCAGTACCCTGGGGGGGTCCCCCTATGGCTACACCTTC.

This clone has a single count. The V call is TRBV5-1, the J call TRBJ2-6; 10 bases are shared with TRBD1. V lost 7 bases, J lost 3 bases, and 10 bases stayed unmatched. The CDR3 loop spans 17 amino acids. CDR1 and CDR2 from the germline V gene are SGHRS and YFSETQ. The CDR3 loop is CASSLGDRGFGANVLTF. DNA for the CDR3: TGCGCCAGCTCCCTAGGGGACAGGGGATTTGGGGCCAACGTCCTGACTTTC. The variable domain in full, completed from reference TRBV5-1 and TRBJ2-6, reads KAGVTQTPRYLIKTRGQQVTLSCSPISGHRSVSWYQQTPGQGLQFLFEYFSETQRNKGNFPGRFSGRQFSNSRSEMNVSTLELGDSALYLCASSLGDRGFGANVLTFGAGSRLTVL.

The rearrangement uses TRBV6-5 and TRBJ2-2; TRBD2 matches at 11 bases. The CDR3 runs 15 residues. CDR1 and CDR2 from the germline V gene are MNHEY and SVGAGI. Unmatched junction bases numbered 5, after V lost 4 bases and J lost 7 bases. CDR3 nucleotide sequence: TGTGCCAGCAGTTTCATAGCGGGGGGGCTCGGGGAGCTGTTTTTT. The encoded protein is CASSFIAGGLGELFF.

For the CDR3, the DNA is TGTGCCAGCAGCCAGTGGAACACCGGGGAGCTGTTTTTT. Its translation is CASSQWNTGELFF. V is TRBV2 and J is TRBJ2-2; the D is unclear. Germline lookup yields CDR1 SNHLY and CDR2 FYNNEI. The ends were cut back, 6 bases at V and 1 base at J, with 6 bases in the middle. The CDR3 totals 13 residues.